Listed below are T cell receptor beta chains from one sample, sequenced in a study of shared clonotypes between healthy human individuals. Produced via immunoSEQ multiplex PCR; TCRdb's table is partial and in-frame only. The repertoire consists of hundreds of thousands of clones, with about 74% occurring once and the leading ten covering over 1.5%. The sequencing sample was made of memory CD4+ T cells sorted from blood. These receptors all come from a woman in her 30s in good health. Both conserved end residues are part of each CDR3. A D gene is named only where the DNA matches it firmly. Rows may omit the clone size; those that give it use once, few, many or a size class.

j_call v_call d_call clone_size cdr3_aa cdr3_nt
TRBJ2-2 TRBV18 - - CASSRVLVNTGELFF TGTGCCAGCTCACGAGTACTAGTGAACACCGGGGAGCTGTTTTTT
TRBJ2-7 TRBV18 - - CASSSTNYEQYF TGTGCCAGCTCAAGCACAAATTACGAGCAGTACTTC
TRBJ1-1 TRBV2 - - CASSEWGGIDTEAFF TGTGCCAGCAGTGAATGGGGGGGGATAGACACTGAAGCTTTCTTT
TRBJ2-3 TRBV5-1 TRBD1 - CASSPGTGADTQYF TGCGCCAGCAGCCCCGGGACAGGGGCAGATACGCAGTATTTT
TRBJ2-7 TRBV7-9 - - CASSSRGTSYEQYF TGTGCCAGCAGTTCCCGGGGAACAAGCTACGAGCAGTACTTC
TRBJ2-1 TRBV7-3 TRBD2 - CASSLTGTSHPNEQFF TGTGCCAGCAGCTTAACTGGGACTAGCCATCCTAATGAGCAGTTCTTC
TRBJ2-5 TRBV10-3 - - CAISESGRGETQYF TGTGCCATCAGTGAGTCAGGAAGGGGCGAGACCCAGTACTTC
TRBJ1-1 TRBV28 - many CASSSGGGPTEAFF TGTGCCAGCAGTTCTGGCGGGGGACCCACTGAAGCTTTCTTT
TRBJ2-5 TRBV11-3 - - CASSHGTRREETQYF TGTGCCAGCAGCCATGGGACACGGAGGGAAGAGACCCAGTACTTC
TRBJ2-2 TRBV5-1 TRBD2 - CASSSGLAATANTGELFF TGCGCCAGCAGCAGTGGACTAGCGGCAACCGCGAACACCGGGGAGCTGTTTTTT
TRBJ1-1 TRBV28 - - CASSPAEGGAAFF TGTGCCAGCAGTCCGGCGGAGGGGGGAGCTGCTTTCTTT
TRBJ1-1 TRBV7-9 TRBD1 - CASSLSGQGGTEAFF TGTGCCAGCAGCTTATCCGGACAGGGAGGAACTGAAGCTTTCTTT
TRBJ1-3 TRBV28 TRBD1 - CASSGTGRGNTIYF TGTGCCAGCAGTGGGACAGGGAGAGGAAACACCATATATTTT
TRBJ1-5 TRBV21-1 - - CASSPFPGPRSNQPQHF TGTGCCAGCAGCCCCTTTCCAGGGCCCCGTAGCAATCAGCCCCAGCATTTT
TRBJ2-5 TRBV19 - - CASSIGTQETQYF TGTGCCAGTAGTATCGGCACCCAAGAGACCCAGTACTTC
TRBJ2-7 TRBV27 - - CASSYNQGPYEQYF TGTGCCAGCAGTTATAACCAGGGCCCCTACGAGCAGTACTTC
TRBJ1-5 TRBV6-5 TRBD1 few CASSPGQGYQPQHF TGTGCCAGCAGTCCAGGACAGGGGTATCAGCCCCAGCATTTT
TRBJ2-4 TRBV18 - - CASSLDTSKNIQYF TGTGCCAGCTCACTCGACACTTCGAAAAACATTCAGTACTTC
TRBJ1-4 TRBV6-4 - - CASSDSNGRIGTNEKLFF TGTGCCAGCAGTGACTCGAATGGGAGAATTGGAACTAATGAAAAACTGTTTTTT
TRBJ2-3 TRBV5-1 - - CASSLGARSDTQYF TGCGCCAGCAGCTTGGGGGCCCGGTCAGATACGCAGTATTTT
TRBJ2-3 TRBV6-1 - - CASSEGQGIRTQYF TGTGCCAGCAGTGAAGGGCAGGGGATAAGGACGCAGTATTTT
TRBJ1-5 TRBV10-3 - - CAISESLSNQPQHF TGTGCCATCAGTGAGTCGTTAAGCAATCAGCCCCAGCATTTT
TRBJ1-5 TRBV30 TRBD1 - CAWSGQVGGQPQHF TGTGCCTGGTCGGGACAGGTAGGAGGGCAGCCCCAGCATTTT
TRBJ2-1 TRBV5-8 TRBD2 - CASSSPSSGSNEQFF TGTGCCAGCAGCTCCCCAAGTAGCGGGAGCAATGAGCAGTTCTTC
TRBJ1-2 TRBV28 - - CASRQIGGVYYGYTF TGTGCCAGTCGGCAAATAGGGGGAGTATACTATGGCTACACCTTC
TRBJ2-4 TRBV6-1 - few CASYGSENIQYF TGTGCCAGCTACGGTAGTGAAAACATTCAGTACTTC
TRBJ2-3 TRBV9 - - CASRPLRGTDTQYF TGTGCCAGCAGACCACTCAGGGGCACAGATACGCAGTATTTT
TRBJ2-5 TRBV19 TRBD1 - CASRSGTGAFQETQYF TGTGCCAGTAGATCCGGGACAGGGGCTTTCCAAGAGACCCAGTACTTC
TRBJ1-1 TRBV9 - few CASSATRTTEAFF TGTGCCAGCAGCGCGACAAGGACCACTGAAGCTTTCTTT